This T cell receptor beta chain was retrieved from a study of T cell changes during pregnancy in multiple sclerosis. Germline-derived CDR1 and CDR2 are SNHLY and FYNNEI. The junction had 1 base not matched to a gene; V was cut back by 8 bases and J by 0 bases. The CDR3 is 14 residues long. Sequenced by immunoSEQ multiplex PCR; TCRdb stores in-frame clones only, minus some. The sample includes tens of thousands of clones, 75% to 95% seen only once; the top ten take approximately 5.7%. Sequences were derived from CD8+ T cells from peripheral blood mononuclear cells, sampled before pregnancy. This clonotype was sampled from a female donor with multiple sclerosis, enrolled in a pregnancy study. The chain is built from TRBV2 and TRBJ2-1; TRBD2 matches 10 bases. CDR3 nucleotide sequence: TGTGCCAGCGAGCGGGGGGGCTCCTACAATGAGCAGTTCTTC. This codes for CASERGGSYNEQFF.